Listed below are T cell receptor beta chains from one sample, sequenced in a study of blood T cell repertoires in COVID-19. Assay used: immunoSEQ multiplex PCR; TCRdb lists only in-frame clones, some missing. The data show around 300,000 clones, about four fifths seen once. Sequenced material: peripheral blood. The receptors shown here come from a woman between 45 and 65 years old who had recovered from COVID-19. Each CDR3 is given with its conserved first and last residue.

j_call v_call cdr3_aa
TRBJ1-6 TRBV6-1 CASSEGQGPWALHF
TRBJ1-5 TRBV7-2 CASSNYLDQPQHF
TRBJ1-2 TRBV27 CASSSGYGYGYTF
TRBJ1-6 TRBV9 CASSVDPEGVSPLHF
TRBJ2-5 TRBV7-2 CASSFRTSETQYF
TRBJ2-7 TRBV24-1 CATSDSRVSYEQYF
TRBJ2-3 TRBV7-3 CASSLIPTGTGDTQYF
TRBJ2-1 TRBV30 CAWSPGLATEQFF
TRBJ2-5 TRBV28 CASRVGGYQETQYF
TRBJ2-7 TRBV6-7 CASSYSGTGGYEQYF
TRBJ2-6 TRBV30 CAWRRDRAMRGANVLTF
TRBJ2-5 TRBV7-2 CASRVTVQETQYF
TRBJ1-1 TRBV28 CASSDLGGAEAFF
TRBJ2-3 TRBV4-1 CASSQDPPGVGTDTQYF
TRBJ2-3 TRBV2 CASSVFTSGRSRVTDTQYF
TRBJ2-7 TRBV27 CASSPGQGAWEQYF
TRBJ1-5 TRBV21-1 CASQRTGRMSNQPQHF
TRBJ2-5 TRBV5-4 CASSLPGGSEETQYF
TRBJ1-5 TRBV28 CASSLMGGVQPQHF
TRBJ1-2 TRBV28 CASSLTTGPYGYTF
TRBJ2-3 TRBV3-1/TRBV3-2 CASSPRTGHTDTQYF
TRBJ2-1 TRBV5-6 CASSSSDRALYNEQFF
TRBJ2-1 TRBV9 CASSGFYLGDEQFF
TRBJ1-2 TRBV7-9 CASSLVNRSHRSYTF